One T cell receptor beta chain is described in this entry. Its matching antigen is unknown. TCRdb fed the 5' RACE reads into MiXCR, producing one record per CDR3 protein. Among hundreds of thousands of distinct CDR3 sequences, approximately 10% were seen once, and the ten largest hold just over 0.5%. This sample stems from a study of CD8 T cells in ankylosing spondylitis. Study-level results: About 8 highly homologous variants made up a TCR beta motif that seemed to typify ankylosing spondylitis blood.

CDR3 length equals 15 residues. Trimming removed 2 bases from V and 5 bases from J, with 16 bases in between. CDR1 and CDR2 from the germline V gene are SGHTA and FQGNSA. Sequencing input: blood, either unsorted or a sorted T cell fraction (not recorded which). The chain recombines TRBV7-2 with TRBJ2-7, with D possibly being TRBD2 (6 bases). The TCR was taken from a male donor with ankylosing spondylitis. The CDR3 nucleotides read TGTGCCAGCAGCTTATGGGGGAGGAATTTGAACGAGCAGTACTTC. Protein sequence: CASSLWGRNLNEQYF. Supplemented by reference TRBV7-2 and TRBJ2-7, the full variable domain reads GAGVSQSPSNKVTEKGKDVELRCDPISGHTALYWYRQSLGQGLEFLIYFQGNSAPDKSGLPSDRFSAERTGGSVSTLTIQRTQQEDSAVYLCASSLWGRNLNEQYFGPGTRLTVT.